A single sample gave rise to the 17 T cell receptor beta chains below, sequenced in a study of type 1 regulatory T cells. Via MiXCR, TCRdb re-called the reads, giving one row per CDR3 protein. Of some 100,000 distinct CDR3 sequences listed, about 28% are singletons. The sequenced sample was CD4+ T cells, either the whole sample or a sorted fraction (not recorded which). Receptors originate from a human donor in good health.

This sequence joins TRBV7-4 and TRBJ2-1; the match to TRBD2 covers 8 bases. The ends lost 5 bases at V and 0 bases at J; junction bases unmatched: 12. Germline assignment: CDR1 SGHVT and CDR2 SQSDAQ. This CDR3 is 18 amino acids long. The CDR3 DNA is TGTGCCAGCAGCCACCAAAGACTAGCGCCTATCTCCTACAATGAGCAGTTCTTC. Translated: CASSHQRLAPISYNEQFF.

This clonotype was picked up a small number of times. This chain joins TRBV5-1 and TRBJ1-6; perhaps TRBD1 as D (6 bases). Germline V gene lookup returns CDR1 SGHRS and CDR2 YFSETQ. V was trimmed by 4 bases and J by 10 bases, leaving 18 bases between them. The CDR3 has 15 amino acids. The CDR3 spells CASSLDTGRGSPLHF. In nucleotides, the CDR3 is TGCGCCAGCAGCCTGGATACAGGGAGAGGATCACCCCTCCACTTT.

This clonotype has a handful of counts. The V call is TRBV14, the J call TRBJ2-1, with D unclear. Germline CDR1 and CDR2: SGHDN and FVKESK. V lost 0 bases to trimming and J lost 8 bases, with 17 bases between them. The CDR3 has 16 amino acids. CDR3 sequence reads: CASSQEGLSVGDEQFF. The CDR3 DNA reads TGTGCCAGCAGCCAAGAAGGGCTAAGCGTTGGGGATGAGCAGTTCTTC. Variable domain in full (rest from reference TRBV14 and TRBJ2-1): EAGVTQFPSHSVIEKGQTVTLRCDPISGHDNLYWYRRVMGKEIKFLLHFVKESKQDESGMPNNRFLAERTGGTYSTLKVQPAELEDSGVYFCASSQEGLSVGDEQFFGPGTRLTVL.

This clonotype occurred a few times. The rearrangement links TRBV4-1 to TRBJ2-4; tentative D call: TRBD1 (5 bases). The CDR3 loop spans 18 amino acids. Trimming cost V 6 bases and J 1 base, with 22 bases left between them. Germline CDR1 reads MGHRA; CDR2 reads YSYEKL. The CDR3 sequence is CASSSPWAGLVAKNIQYF. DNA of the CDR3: TGCGCCAGCAGTTCCCCCTGGGCAGGGCTGGTGGCCAAAAACATTCAGTACTTC.

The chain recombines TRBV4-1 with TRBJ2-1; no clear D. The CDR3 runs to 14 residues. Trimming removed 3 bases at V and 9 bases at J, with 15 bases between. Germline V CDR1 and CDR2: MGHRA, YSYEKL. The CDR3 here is CASSHLLASAEQFF. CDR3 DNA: TGCGCCAGCAGCCATTTGCTCGCTTCGGCTGAGCAGTTCTTC.

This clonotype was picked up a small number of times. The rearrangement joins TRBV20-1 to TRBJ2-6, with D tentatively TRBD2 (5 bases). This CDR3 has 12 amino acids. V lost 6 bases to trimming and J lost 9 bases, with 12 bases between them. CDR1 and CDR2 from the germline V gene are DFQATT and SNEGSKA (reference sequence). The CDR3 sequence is CSASDEGNVLTF. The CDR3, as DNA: TGCAGTGCGTCGGACGAGGGCAACGTCCTGACTTTC.

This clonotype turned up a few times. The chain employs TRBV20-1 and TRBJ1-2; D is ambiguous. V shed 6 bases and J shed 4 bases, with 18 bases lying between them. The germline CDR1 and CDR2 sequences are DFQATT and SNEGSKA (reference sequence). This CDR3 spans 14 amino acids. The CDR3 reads CSAQRTVGTYGYTF. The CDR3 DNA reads TGCAGTGCCCAGAGGACGGTGGGCACCTATGGCTACACCTTC.

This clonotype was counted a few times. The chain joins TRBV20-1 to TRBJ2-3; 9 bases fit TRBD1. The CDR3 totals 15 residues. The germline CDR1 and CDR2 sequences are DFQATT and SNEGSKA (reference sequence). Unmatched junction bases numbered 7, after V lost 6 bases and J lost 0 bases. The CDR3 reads CSAIGGQGSTDTQYF. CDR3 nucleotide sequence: TGCAGTGCGATTGGTGGACAGGGGAGCACAGATACGCAGTATTTT.

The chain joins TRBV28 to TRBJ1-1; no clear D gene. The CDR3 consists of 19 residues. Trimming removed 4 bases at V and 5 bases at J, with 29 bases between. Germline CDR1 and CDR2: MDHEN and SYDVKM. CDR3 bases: TGTGCCAGCAGTTCACCTAAACCCGAGGGTCAATACTGGAGGACTGAAGCTTTCTTT. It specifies CASSSPKPEGQYWRTEAFF.

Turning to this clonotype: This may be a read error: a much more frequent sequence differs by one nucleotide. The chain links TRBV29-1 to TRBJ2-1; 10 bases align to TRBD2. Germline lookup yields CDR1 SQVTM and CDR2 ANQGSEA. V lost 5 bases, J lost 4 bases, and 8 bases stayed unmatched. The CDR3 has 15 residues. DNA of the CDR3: TGCAGCGTTATAGTAGGTAGCGGGGGGTACAATGAGCAGTTCTTC. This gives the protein CSVIVGSGGYNEQFF.

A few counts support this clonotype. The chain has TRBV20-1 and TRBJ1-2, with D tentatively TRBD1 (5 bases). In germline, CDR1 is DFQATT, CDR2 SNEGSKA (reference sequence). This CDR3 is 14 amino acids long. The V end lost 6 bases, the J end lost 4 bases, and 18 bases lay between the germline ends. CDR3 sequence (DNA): TGCAGTGCCATCCCCGGTGGGGGACCCTATGGCTACACCTTC. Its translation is CSAIPGGGPYGYTF.

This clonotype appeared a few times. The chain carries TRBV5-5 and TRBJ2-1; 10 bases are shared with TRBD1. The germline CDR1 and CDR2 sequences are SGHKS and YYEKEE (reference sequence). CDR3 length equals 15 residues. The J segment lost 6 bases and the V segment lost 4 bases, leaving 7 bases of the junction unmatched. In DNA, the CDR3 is TGTGCCAGCAGCCAAGGGACAGGGGAGGCCAATGAGCAGTTCTTC. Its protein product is CASSQGTGEANEQFF.

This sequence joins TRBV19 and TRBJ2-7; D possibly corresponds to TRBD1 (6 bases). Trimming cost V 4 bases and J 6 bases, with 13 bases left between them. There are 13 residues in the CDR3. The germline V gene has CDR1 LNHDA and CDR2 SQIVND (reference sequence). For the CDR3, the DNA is TGTGCCAGTAGTACAACAGGGATGGGCGAGCAGTACTTC. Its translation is CASSTTGMGEQYF. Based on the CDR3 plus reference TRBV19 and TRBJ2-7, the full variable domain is DGGITQSPKYLFRKEGQNVTLSCEQNLNHDAMYWYRQDPGQGLRLIYYSQIVNDFQKGDIAEGYSVSREKKESFPLTVTSAQKNPTAFYLCASSTTGMGEQYFGPGTRLTVT.

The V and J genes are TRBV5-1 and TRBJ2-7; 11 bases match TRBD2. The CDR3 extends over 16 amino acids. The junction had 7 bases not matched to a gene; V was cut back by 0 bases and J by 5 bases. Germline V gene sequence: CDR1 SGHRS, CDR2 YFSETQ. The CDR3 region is CASSLDWLAGGNEQYF. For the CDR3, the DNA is TGCGCCAGCAGCTTGGACTGGCTAGCGGGAGGTAACGAGCAGTACTTC.

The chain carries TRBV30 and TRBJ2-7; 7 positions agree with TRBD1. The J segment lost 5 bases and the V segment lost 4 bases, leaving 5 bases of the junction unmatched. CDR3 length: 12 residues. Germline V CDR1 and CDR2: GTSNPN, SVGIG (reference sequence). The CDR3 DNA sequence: TGTGCCTGGAAACAGGGGACCCACGAGCAGTACTTC. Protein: CAWKQGTHEQYF.

The CDR3 protein is CASSSFDRENNSPLHF. Here the CDR3 DNA reads TGTGCCAGCAGCTCTTTCGACAGGGAGAATAATTCACCCCTCCACTTT. The chain recombines TRBV7-9 with TRBJ1-6; 7 bases are a match to TRBD1. The CDR3 is 16 residues long. The V gene end was trimmed by 4 bases and the J gene end by 5 bases; junction bases not matched to a gene: 8. Germline loops: CDR1 SEHNR, CDR2 FQNEAQ (reference sequence).

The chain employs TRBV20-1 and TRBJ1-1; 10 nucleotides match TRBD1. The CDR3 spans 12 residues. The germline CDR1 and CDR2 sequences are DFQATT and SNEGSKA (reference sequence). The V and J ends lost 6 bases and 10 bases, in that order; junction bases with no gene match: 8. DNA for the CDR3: TGCAGTGCCCCTGGGACAGGGGAATTAGCTTTCTTT. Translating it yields CSAPGTGELAFF.